This T cell receptor beta chain was recorded in a study of PD-1 blockade in classical Hodgkin lymphoma. Study as a whole: Patients were dosed intravenously with nivolumab at 3 mg/kg every 2 weeks.

With respect to this clone: The antigen remains undetermined.

The CDR3 runs 15 residues. V was trimmed by 3 bases and J by 5 bases, leaving 16 bases between them. Looked up from germline, CDR1 is SGHVS and CDR2 is FQNEAQ. Patients all relapsed after autologous stem cell transplantation, and there was variation in brentuximab vedotin exposure. Whole-study findings and limits: As was reported, newly diagnosed patients showed lower baseline TCR diversity than healthy donors did. Nothing has yet pinned down what causes the repertoire differences, possibly disease activity or prior therapy.

Using immunoSEQ multiplex PCR, the repertoire was profiled, and TCRdb retains in-frame clones only, with some absent. In the table there are over 20,000 clones, 65% to 90% of which are singletons. This TCR derives from a human donor with classical Hodgkin lymphoma. The starting material was peripheral blood mononuclear cells (PBMCs), obtained at baseline. The chain employs TRBV7-8 and TRBJ2-5; possibly TRBD1 for D (6 bases). The CDR3 protein is CASSFGQTVGETQYF. The DNA for the CDR3 is TGTGCCAGCAGCTTCGGACAGACTGTTGGGGAGACCCAGTACTTC.